A selection of T cell receptor beta chains follows, all from one sample in a study of blood T cells in healthy people across ages. Via MiXCR, TCRdb re-called the 5' RACE reads, giving one row per CDR3 protein. The sample lists about 800,000 distinct CDR3 sequences, approximately 25% occurring once. A further study also used this sample, focusing on T cells of mothers and their children.

The source material was blood. These receptors originate from a boy aged 5-17 years in good health. The conserved cysteine and the conserved F or W are not part of the CDR3 here. Each record gives: CDR3 length, clone size, V gene, J gene, CDR3 protein. Expanded clones are given a class, and other clones once, few, many or no size at all.

12	.	TRBV7-2	TRBJ2-1	ASSLETSYNEQF
16	.	TRBV11-1	TRBJ2-2	ASSFGDPGTEITGELF
15	few	TRBV20-1	TRBJ2-2	SARDHRGASNTGELF
12	few	TRBV5-1	TRBJ1-1	ASSLRTANAEAF
11	few	TRBV4-3	TRBJ2-1	ASSQDRPSRQF
13	.	TRBV5-1	TRBJ1-5	ASSAGQGTNRPQH
11	few	TRBV20-1	TRBJ1-5	SAQPGYGQPQH
13	.	TRBV5-6	TRBJ2-5	ASSLVTSLRETQY
13	.	TRBV20-1	.	SARDAGTADNEQF
15	few	TRBV20-1	.	SARDASLFAGDVTQY
10	.	TRBV12-5	TRBJ2-7	ASGLSRYEQY
12	.	TRBV11-2	TRBJ2-5	ASSLLSGVETQY
9	.	TRBV20-1	TRBJ2-7	SARERELAY
14	few	TRBV7-9	.	ASSGPGLAGTYEQY
13	.	TRBV12-3/TRBV12-4	TRBJ2-5	ASSLGDFSAETQC
13	.	TRBV3-1	TRBJ1-4	ASSQTTGVNEKLF
13	few	TRBV6-5	TRBJ1-1	ASSPQALMNTEAF
13	.	TRBV7-2	TRBJ2-4	ANSLGGGAKNIQY
11	.	TRBV4-1	TRBJ1-4	ASGRQGNEKLF
14	.	TRBV20-1	TRBJ2-5	SAGRTLAGVGKTQY
14	.	TRBV29-1	TRBJ2-6	SVEDGTVGGANVLT
12	few	TRBV29-1	.	SVEGAESSYEQY
13	few	TRBV7-3	TRBJ2-7	ASSPLSGTVYEQY
14	few	TRBV7-9	TRBJ2-3	ASSFISGGPTDTQY
9	.	TRBV15	TRBJ2-3	ATSRGDTQY
12	few	TRBV29-1	.	SVASTGAFYEQY
10	.	TRBV6-2/TRBV6-3	TRBJ2-2	ASRREDGELF
13	.	TRBV24-1	TRBJ2-3	ATSDWGQASDTQY
11	many	TRBV24-1	TRBJ2-3	ATSDPSTDTQY
16	.	TRBV25-1	TRBJ2-6	ASSGNSISSSGANVLT
14	few	TRBV4-2	TRBJ1-1	ASSATSQGGNTEAF
12	few	TRBV6-5	TRBJ1-4	ASAGGDSYEKLF
13	many	TRBV5-4	TRBJ1-4	ASSLAPGSNEKLF
11	few	TRBV28	TRBJ1-4	ASSLFGGEKLF
13	few	TRBV16	TRBJ1-4	ASSQSSSTNEKLF
10	.	TRBV28	TRBJ2-7	ASRDGYYEQY
14	.	TRBV25-1	TRBJ2-5	ASSVSSRLTQETQY
11	.	TRBV4-1	TRBJ1-2	ASSQDPGGGYT
14	.	TRBV5-1	TRBJ2-1	ASSSTTGTPGDEQF
14	.	TRBV7-2	TRBJ2-3	ASSLGASGSTDTQY
15	.	TRBV15	TRBJ1-5	ATSNGGRGRSNQPQR
12	few	TRBV10-3	TRBJ2-1	AISESLLGGEQF
13	few	TRBV7-2	TRBJ1-5	ASSLDGGAGQPQH
13	.	TRBV28	TRBJ2-1	ASILSPWTRNEQF
13	.	TRBV28	TRBJ2-2	ASSRLAGATGELF
15	few	TRBV15	TRBJ2-7	ATSRAGGGLTSYEQY
12	few	TRBV27	TRBJ2-3	ASTGAGSTDTQY
14	few	TRBV2	TRBJ2-7	ASSELEGRIVYEQY
14	few	TRBV20-1	TRBJ2-4	SAPSAGGLAENIQY
11	.	TRBV24-1	TRBJ2-1	AISPLGIDEQF
13	.	TRBV6-5	TRBJ1-2	ASSTEQGAYNGYT
12	few	TRBV7-2	TRBJ2-4	ASSNHRTKNIQY
9	many	TRBV28	TRBJ2-7	ASSSRYEQY
10	few	TRBV2	TRBJ2-4	ASKGLGYIQY
11	few	TRBV29-1	.	SVATRNSYEQY
12	once	TRBV7-8	TRBJ1-4	ASSFNPESEKLF
11	.	TRBV9	TRBJ2-5	ASSVSVGETQY